This is a list of T cell receptor beta chains from one sample in a study of T cell responses to AZD1222 COVID-19 vaccine. Profiled with immunoSEQ multiplex PCR; TCRdb holds only in-frame clones, not every one. The table includes around 160,000 clones, approximately 94% detected once. Specimen: peripheral blood, collected on day 0 of AZD1222 vaccination. The receptors shown here come from an adult in good health. Each CDR3 is given with its conserved first and last residue. A D gene is named only where the DNA matches it firmly. The size entry is marked missing in some rows and otherwise reads once, few, many or a size class.

v_gene: TRBV5-5; j_gene: TRBJ1-2; abundance: -; d_gene: -; CDR3aa: CASSLLPPSPGEYGYTF; CDR3nt: TGTGCCAGCAGCTTGCTCCCCCCCTCGCCAGGGGAATATGGCTACACCTTC
v_gene: TRBV19; j_gene: TRBJ2-1; abundance: once; d_gene: TRBD2; CDR3aa: CASSIAGGLYNEQFF; CDR3nt: TGTGCCAGTAGTATAGCGGGGGGGCTCTACAATGAGCAGTTCTTC
v_gene: TRBV28; j_gene: TRBJ2-4; abundance: -; d_gene: TRBD1; CDR3aa: CASSRQGAYAKNIQYF; CDR3nt: TGTGCCAGCAGCCGTCAGGGGGCCTACGCCAAAAACATTCAGTACTTC
v_gene: TRBV6-1; j_gene: TRBJ1-5; abundance: once; d_gene: -; CDR3aa: CASSEHNNQPQHF; CDR3nt: TGTGCCAGCAGTGAACATAATAATCAGCCCCAGCATTTT
v_gene: TRBV6-5; j_gene: TRBJ1-2; abundance: -; d_gene: -; CDR3aa: CASRTNDGYTF; CDR3nt: TGTGCCAGCAGGACTAACGATGGCTACACCTTC
v_gene: TRBV11-2; j_gene: TRBJ2-5; abundance: -; d_gene: -; CDR3aa: CASSKGSESEETQYF; CDR3nt: TGTGCCAGCTCCAAGGGGAGCGAGTCGGAGGAGACCCAGTACTTC
v_gene: TRBV10-3; j_gene: TRBJ2-2; abundance: -; d_gene: TRBD2; CDR3aa: CAISRLAGDPNTGELFF; CDR3nt: TGTGCCATCAGCCGACTAGCGGGAGACCCGAACACCGGGGAGCTGTTTTTT
v_gene: TRBV6-5; j_gene: TRBJ2-7; abundance: -; d_gene: -; CDR3aa: CASSYATLGEQYF; CDR3nt: TGTGCCAGCAGTTACGCCACCCTTGGGGAGCAGTACTTC
v_gene: TRBV5-4; j_gene: TRBJ1-3; abundance: -; d_gene: TRBD1; CDR3aa: CASSLTGVSGNTIYF; CDR3nt: TGTGCCAGCAGCTTGACAGGGGTCTCTGGAAACACCATATATTTT
v_gene: TRBV24-1; j_gene: TRBJ1-1; abundance: -; d_gene: -; CDR3aa: CATSALGGTEAFF; CDR3nt: TGTGCCACCAGTGCCTTAGGGGGCACTGAAGCTTTCTTT
v_gene: TRBV13; j_gene: TRBJ2-1; abundance: -; d_gene: -; CDR3aa: CASSPRPYNEQFF; CDR3nt: TGTGCCAGCAGCCCTCGACCCTACAATGAGCAGTTCTTC
v_gene: TRBV19; j_gene: TRBJ2-5; abundance: -; d_gene: TRBD1; CDR3aa: CASSTAGGGETQYF; CDR3nt: TGTGCCAGTAGTACCGCAGGGGGCGGTGAGACCCAGTACTTC
v_gene: TRBV5-5; j_gene: TRBJ1-6; abundance: -; d_gene: -; CDR3aa: CASSLAGYNSPLHF; CDR3nt: TGTGCCAGCAGCTTGGCCGGATATAATTCACCCCTCCACTTT
v_gene: TRBV29-1; j_gene: TRBJ2-3; abundance: -; d_gene: -; CDR3aa: CSVDSLNSGSTDTQYF; CDR3nt: TGCAGCGTTGATAGCCTAAATAGCGGTAGCACAGATACGCAGTATTTT
v_gene: TRBV15; j_gene: TRBJ2-7; abundance: once; d_gene: TRBD1; CDR3aa: CATSTWDRPTEQYF; CDR3nt: TGTGCCACCAGCACCTGGGACAGGCCCACCGAGCAGTACTTC
v_gene: TRBV5-8; j_gene: TRBJ1-1; abundance: once; d_gene: -; CDR3aa: CASSYGAGTEAFF; CDR3nt: TGTGCCAGCAGCTACGGGGCAGGTACTGAAGCTTTCTTT
v_gene: TRBV5-4; j_gene: TRBJ2-5; abundance: -; d_gene: TRBD2; CDR3aa: CASSPSASGNLQETQYF; CDR3nt: TGTGCCAGCAGCCCATCTGCTAGCGGGAATCTCCAAGAGACCCAGTACTTC
v_gene: TRBV6-5; j_gene: TRBJ2-1; abundance: -; d_gene: TRBD2; CDR3aa: CASRISGRNEQFF; CDR3nt: TGTGCCAGCAGGATTAGCGGGAGAAATGAGCAGTTCTTC
v_gene: TRBV3-1/TRBV3-2; j_gene: TRBJ1-1; abundance: -; d_gene: -; CDR3aa: CASGPSSTEAFF; CDR3nt: TGTGCCAGCGGTCCTAGTAGCACTGAAGCTTTCTTT
v_gene: TRBV20-1; j_gene: TRBJ2-6; abundance: -; d_gene: -; CDR3aa: CSASARSGANVLTF; CDR3nt: TGCAGTGCTAGTGCCCGCTCTGGGGCCAACGTCCTGACTTTC
v_gene: TRBV6-5; j_gene: TRBJ1-1; abundance: -; d_gene: TRBD1; CDR3aa: CASSQQGGSEAFF; CDR3nt: TGTGCCAGCAGTCAACAGGGGGGGTCTGAAGCTTTCTTT
v_gene: TRBV12-2; j_gene: TRBJ2-7; abundance: -; d_gene: -; CDR3aa: CASPGTSGSKYEQYF; CDR3nt: TGTGCAAGTCCCGGGACTAGCGGGAGTAAGTACGAGCAGTACTTC
v_gene: TRBV27; j_gene: TRBJ2-1; abundance: -; d_gene: -; CDR3aa: CASSSSYEQFF; CDR3nt: TGTGCCAGCAGTTCTAGCTATGAGCAGTTCTTC
v_gene: TRBV5-4; j_gene: TRBJ1-1; abundance: -; d_gene: -; CDR3aa: CASSLDGGTGVNTEAFF; CDR3nt: TGTGCCAGCAGCTTGGACGGTGGGACGGGGGTGAACACTGAAGCTTTCTTT
v_gene: TRBV5-1; j_gene: TRBJ1-6; abundance: once; d_gene: -; CDR3aa: CASSLAGARYNSPLHF; CDR3nt: TGCGCCAGCAGCTTGGCCGGGGCACGGTATAATTCACCCCTCCACTTT
v_gene: TRBV5-5; j_gene: TRBJ2-5; abundance: -; d_gene: -; CDR3aa: CASSLAETQYF; CDR3nt: TGTGCCAGCAGCTTGGCAGAGACCCAGTACTTC
v_gene: TRBV19; j_gene: TRBJ1-1; abundance: -; d_gene: TRBD1; CDR3aa: CASSSTGGTEAFF; CDR3nt: TGTGCCAGTAGTTCTACAGGGGGGACTGAAGCTTTCTTT
v_gene: TRBV5-1; j_gene: TRBJ1-5; abundance: -; d_gene: -; CDR3aa: CASSVGGFSNQPQHF; CDR3nt: TGCGCCAGCAGCGTCGGGGGATTTAGCAATCAGCCCCAGCATTTT
v_gene: TRBV7-9; j_gene: TRBJ2-7; abundance: -; d_gene: -; CDR3aa: CASSPDGVGASYEQYF; CDR3nt: TGTGCCAGCAGCCCGGACGGGGTAGGGGCTTCCTACGAGCAGTACTTC
v_gene: TRBV15; j_gene: TRBJ2-1; abundance: -; d_gene: -; CDR3aa: CATSMRGRRNEQFF; CDR3nt: TGTGCCACCTCAATGCGGGGGCGGCGGAATGAGCAGTTCTTC
v_gene: TRBV5-5; j_gene: TRBJ2-7; abundance: -; d_gene: -; CDR3aa: CASSYSYGLAGKSSYEQYF; CDR3nt: TGTGCCAGCAGCTACAGCTACGGGTTGGCGGGGAAGAGCTCCTACGAGCAGTACTTC
v_gene: TRBV10-3; j_gene: TRBJ1-1; abundance: -; d_gene: -; CDR3aa: CAISGGGVAFF; CDR3nt: TGTGCCATCAGTGGAGGTGGGGTAGCTTTCTTT
v_gene: TRBV14; j_gene: TRBJ2-2; abundance: -; d_gene: -; CDR3aa: CASSQDRRANTGELFF; CDR3nt: TGTGCCAGCAGCCAAGATCGGAGGGCCAACACCGGGGAGCTGTTTTTT
v_gene: TRBV5-1; j_gene: TRBJ2-1; abundance: -; d_gene: TRBD2; CDR3aa: CASKPGRWDNEQFF; CDR3nt: TGCGCCAGCAAACCCGGGAGGTGGGACAATGAGCAGTTCTTC
v_gene: TRBV19; j_gene: TRBJ1-5; abundance: -; d_gene: -; CDR3aa: CASSIQNQPQHF; CDR3nt: TGTGCCAGTAGTATCCAAAATCAGCCCCAGCATTTT
v_gene: TRBV27; j_gene: TRBJ1-5; abundance: -; d_gene: -; CDR3aa: CASSSGGNQPQHF; CDR3nt: TGTGCCAGCAGTTCCGGAGGAAATCAGCCCCAGCATTTT
v_gene: TRBV18; j_gene: TRBJ1-2; abundance: -; d_gene: -; CDR3aa: CASSHQGSYVGYGYTF; CDR3nt: TGTGCCAGCTCACACCAGGGATCTTACGTGGGCTATGGCTACACCTTC
v_gene: TRBV7-9; j_gene: TRBJ1-2; abundance: once; d_gene: TRBD1; CDR3aa: CASRPGQGGYGYTF; CDR3nt: TGTGCCAGCAGACCTGGACAGGGGGGCTATGGCTACACCTTC
v_gene: TRBV5-1; j_gene: TRBJ1-2; abundance: -; d_gene: -; CDR3aa: CASSEDANYGYTF; CDR3nt: TGCGCCAGCAGCGAGGACGCCAACTATGGCTACACCTTC
v_gene: TRBV2; j_gene: TRBJ1-2; abundance: -; d_gene: -; CDR3aa: CASRRGDGYTF; CDR3nt: TGTGCCAGCCGCCGAGGGGATGGCTACACCTTC
v_gene: TRBV5-6; j_gene: TRBJ2-7; abundance: -; d_gene: -; CDR3aa: CASSLKRRVNYEQYF; CDR3nt: TGTGCCAGCAGCTTAAAACGCAGGGTGAACTACGAGCAGTACTTC
v_gene: TRBV7-9; j_gene: TRBJ1-6; abundance: once; d_gene: -; CDR3aa: CASSSGYLTPLHF; CDR3nt: TGTGCCAGCAGCTCAGGGTATCTGACACCCCTCCACTTT
v_gene: TRBV6-5; j_gene: TRBJ2-1; abundance: -; d_gene: -; CDR3aa: CASSITDEQFF; CDR3nt: TGTGCCAGCAGTATCACCGATGAGCAGTTCTTC
v_gene: TRBV30; j_gene: TRBJ1-1; abundance: -; d_gene: -; CDR3aa: CAWSVKRGTVMNTEAFF; CDR3nt: TGTGCCTGGAGTGTAAAGAGGGGAACAGTCATGAACACTGAAGCTTTCTTT
v_gene: TRBV6-4; j_gene: TRBJ2-7; abundance: -; d_gene: TRBD2; CDR3aa: CASSPSGEGRVSNEQYF; CDR3nt: TGTGCCAGCAGCCCCTCCGGGGAGGGGAGAGTTTCCAACGAGCAGTACTTC
v_gene: TRBV7-9; j_gene: TRBJ1-4; abundance: -; d_gene: -; CDR3aa: CASSPRGGVNEKLFF; CDR3nt: TGTGCCAGCAGCCCCCGGGGAGGGGTAAATGAAAAACTGTTTTTT
v_gene: TRBV5-4; j_gene: TRBJ1-2; abundance: -; d_gene: TRBD1; CDR3aa: CASGRGDRKIGRDGYTF; CDR3nt: TGTGCCAGCGGGAGAGGGGACAGAAAGATAGGGAGAGATGGCTACACCTTC
v_gene: TRBV3-1/TRBV3-2; j_gene: TRBJ2-2; abundance: -; d_gene: -; CDR3aa: CASSQEHNTGELFF; CDR3nt: TGTGCCAGCAGCCAAGAGCACAACACCGGGGAGCTGTTTTTT
v_gene: TRBV11-3; j_gene: TRBJ2-3; abundance: -; d_gene: TRBD2; CDR3aa: CASSFGLAGEGADTQYF; CDR3nt: TGTGCCAGCAGCTTCGGACTAGCGGGAGAGGGAGCAGATACGCAGTATTTT
v_gene: TRBV6-5; j_gene: TRBJ2-4; abundance: -; d_gene: -; CDR3aa: CATAYQNIQYF; CDR3nt: TGTGCCACTGCTTACCAAAACATTCAGTACTTC
v_gene: TRBV7-9; j_gene: TRBJ1-6; abundance: once; d_gene: -; CDR3aa: CASSLSRGGDSPLHF; CDR3nt: TGTGCCAGCAGCTTATCGCGGGGGGGGGATTCACCCCTCCACTTT
v_gene: TRBV11-3; j_gene: TRBJ2-1; abundance: once; d_gene: -; CDR3aa: CASSLGGPAYNEQFF; CDR3nt: TGTGCCAGCAGCTTAGGGGGGCCCGCCTACAATGAGCAGTTCTTC
v_gene: TRBV2; j_gene: TRBJ2-7; abundance: -; d_gene: -; CDR3aa: CASSETAAEQYF; CDR3nt: TGTGCCAGCAGTGAAACGGCGGCCGAGCAGTACTTC